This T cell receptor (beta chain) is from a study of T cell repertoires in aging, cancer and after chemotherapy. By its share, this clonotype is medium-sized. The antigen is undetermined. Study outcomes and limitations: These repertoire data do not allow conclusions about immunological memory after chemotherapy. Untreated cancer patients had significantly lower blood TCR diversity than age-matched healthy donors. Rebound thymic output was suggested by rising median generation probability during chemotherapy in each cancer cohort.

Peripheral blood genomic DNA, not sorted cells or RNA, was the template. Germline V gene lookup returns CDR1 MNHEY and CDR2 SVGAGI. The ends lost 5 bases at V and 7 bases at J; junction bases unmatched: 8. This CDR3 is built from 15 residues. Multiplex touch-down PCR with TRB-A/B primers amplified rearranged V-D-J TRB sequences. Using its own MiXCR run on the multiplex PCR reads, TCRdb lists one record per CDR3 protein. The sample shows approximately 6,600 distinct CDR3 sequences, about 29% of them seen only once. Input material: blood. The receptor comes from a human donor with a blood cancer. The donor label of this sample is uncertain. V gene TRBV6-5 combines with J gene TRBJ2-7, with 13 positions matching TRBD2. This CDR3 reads CASSKGTSGVDEQYF. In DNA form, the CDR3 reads TGTGCCAGCAGTAAAGGGACTAGCGGGGTGGATGAGCAGTACTTC.